These 24 T cell receptor beta chains originate from one sample sequenced in a study of blood T cell repertoires in COVID-19. Sequencing was performed with immunoSEQ multiplex PCR; in TCRdb, only in-frame clones are kept and a portion is missing. The sample shows some 150,000 clones, 84% of them seen only once. The source material was peripheral blood. Receptor source: a woman in her 70s with COVID-19, enrolled during active disease.

The rearrangement links TRBV5-1 to TRBJ2-7, with D tentatively TRBD2 (6 bases). Germline values: CDR1 SGHRS, CDR2 YFSETQ. V was trimmed by 1 base and J by 0 bases, leaving 11 bases between them. CDR3 size: 15 residues. The CDR3 DNA reads as TGCGCCAGCAGCTTGTCGGGGGAAACCTCCTACGAGCAGTACTTC. Protein: CASSLSGETSYEQYF. Full variable domain (rest looked up from reference TRBV5-1 and TRBJ2-7): KAGVTQTPRYLIKTRGQQVTLSCSPISGHRSVSWYQQTPGQGLQFLFEYFSETQRNKGNFPGRFSGRQFSNSRSEMNVSTLELGDSALYLCASSLSGETSYEQYFGPGTRLTVT.

V gene TRBV14 combines with J gene TRBJ1-3; 8 bases align to TRBD1. V trimming: 4 bases; J trimming: 0 bases; junction bases outside the gene matches: 5. The CDR3 runs to 16 residues. The germline gives CDR1 SGHDN, CDR2 FVKESK. The CDR3 bases are TGTGCCAGCAGCCTGACAGGGGCCCACTCTGGAAACACCATATATTTT. It encodes CASSLTGAHSGNTIYF.

This chain uses TRBV28 with TRBJ1-5; TRBD1 might be the D (6 bases). V shed 8 bases and J shed 0 bases, with 14 bases lying between them. The V gene's germline CDR1 is MDHEN and CDR2 SYDVKM. The CDR3 is 15 residues long. This CDR3 reads CASSRGEYSNQPQHF. DNA for the CDR3: TGTGCCAGCTCCAGGGGCGAGTATAGCAATCAGCCCCAGCATTTT.

The rearrangement uses TRBV28 and TRBJ1-1; D gene ambiguous. The CDR3 contains 14 residues. The V end was cut by 3 bases, the J end by 6 bases, with 14 bases between. CDR1 and CDR2 from the germline V gene are MDHEN and SYDVKM. CDR3 sequence: CASSFRPLGAEAFF. CDR3 in DNA: TGTGCCAGCAGTTTTCGACCGCTCGGGGCTGAAGCTTTCTTT.

This sequence joins TRBV11-3 and TRBJ1-6; no clear D. The V end lost 1 base, the J end lost 7 bases, and 8 bases lay between the germline ends. Germline CDR1 reads SGHNT; CDR2 reads YENEEA. The CDR3 sequence is 14 residues long. CDR3 loop: CASSLGTENSPLHF. CDR3 nucleotides: TGTGCCAGCAGCTTAGGAACGGAGAATTCACCCCTCCACTTT.

This sequence joins TRBV12-5 and TRBJ2-1; TRBD2 matches at 9 bases. Losses at the gene ends were 6 bases for V and 8 bases for J; bases not matched to a gene: 5. CDR3 length: 13 amino acids. Looked up from germline, CDR1 is LGHNT and CDR2 is FRNRAP. This CDR3 reads CASGRTSVYEQFF. The CDR3 DNA reads TGTGCTAGTGGCCGGACTAGCGTCTATGAGCAGTTCTTC.

The chain uses TRBV11-2 and TRBJ2-1; 10 nucleotides agree with TRBD2. V dropped 7 bases and J dropped 4; count of bases not matched to a gene: 13. Germline CDR1 and CDR2: SGHAT and FQNNGV. This CDR3 region has 17 residues. The CDR3 is CASTQKPTSGTYNEQFF. The CDR3 DNA is TGTGCCAGCACCCAAAAACCTACTAGCGGGACGTACAATGAGCAGTTCTTC.

The rearrangement links TRBV20-1 to TRBJ2-3; possibly TRBD2 for D (5 bases). V was pared by 3 bases and J by 1 base, with 11 bases between. The CDR3 consists of 14 residues. From germline, CDR1 is DFQATT and CDR2 SNEGSKA (reference sequence). CDR3 coding DNA: TGCAGTGCTAGTCCCGGGGTGGGCACAGATACGCAGTATTTT. Its translation: CSASPGVGTDTQYF.

The genes are TRBV27 and TRBJ2-1; D gene uncertain. Germline CDR1 is MNHEY and CDR2 is SMNVEV (reference sequence). V was trimmed by 5 bases and J by 0 bases, leaving 8 bases between them. The CDR3 totals 14 residues. CDR3 DNA sequence: TGTGCCAGCAGTCGCGGTGACTCCTACAATGAGCAGTTCTTC. Amino acid sequence: CASSRGDSYNEQFF.

This clone has just one count. The chain links TRBV30 to TRBJ1-2; D is perhaps TRBD1 (6 bases). CDR1 is GTSNPN and CDR2 is SVGIG in the germline V gene (reference sequence). V lost 0 bases to trimming and J lost 4 bases, with 6 bases between them. CDR3 length: 12 residues. The DNA for the CDR3 is TGTGCCTGGAGTGTAGGGGGCTATGGCTACACCTTC. It codes for CAWSVGGYGYTF.

This clone was detected once. The V call is TRBV29-1, the J call TRBJ2-1, with 8 positions matching TRBD2. Trimming cost V 5 bases and J 6 bases; bases outside gene matches: 3. Germline V CDR1 and CDR2: SQVTM, ANQGSEA. The CDR3 spans 12 residues. The CDR3 here is CSVSGLANEQFF. CDR3 nucleotide sequence: TGCAGCGTTAGCGGACTAGCCAATGAGCAGTTCTTC.

In its sample, this clone was seen once. The chain has TRBV13 and TRBJ1-4; TRBD1 matches 7 bases. The CDR3 contains 15 residues. Germline assignment: CDR1 PRHDT and CDR2 FYEKMQ (reference sequence). The V and J ends lost 5 bases and 5 bases, in that order; junction bases with no gene match: 8. In DNA form, the CDR3 reads TGTGCCAGCAGCAGAAGCCGGGACAGAAATGAAAAACTGTTTTTT. Translating it yields CASSRSRDRNEKLFF.

This clone has only one observation. The chain combines TRBV6-5 with TRBJ1-4, with 7 nucleotides matching TRBD1. CDR1 is MNHEY and CDR2 is SVGAGI in the germline V gene. CDR3 length equals 15 residues. Unmatched junction bases numbered 13, after V lost 7 bases and J lost 8 bases. The CDR3 coding sequence is TGTGCCAGCATCCTAGGACAGGTGGGCAGGGAAAAACTGTTTTTT. Protein product: CASILGQVGREKLFF.

The chain carries TRBV5-8 and TRBJ2-5; tentative D call: TRBD2 (7 bases). Germline lookup yields CDR1 SGHTS and CDR2 YDEGEE. V was pared by 1 base and J by 4 bases, with 11 bases between. The CDR3 extends over 14 amino acids. CDR3 sequence: CASSLYREGETQYF. The CDR3 region has the DNA TGTGCCAGCAGCTTGTACAGGGAGGGAGAGACCCAGTACTTC.

This clone turned up a few times. The chain is built from TRBV5-6 and TRBJ1-2; 8 nucleotides line up with TRBD1. Looked up from germline, CDR1 is SGHDT and CDR2 is YYEEEE. The junction had 8 bases not matched to a gene; V was cut back by 1 base and J by 3 bases. This CDR3 spans 16 amino acids. The CDR3, as DNA: TGTGCCAGCAGCTTGACAGGGGGAACGCAGTACTATGGCTACACCTTC. Translating it yields CASSLTGGTQYYGYTF.

V usage is TRBV6-5 and J usage is TRBJ2-3; 7 bases are a match to TRBD2. Germline CDR1 MNHEY, CDR2 SVGAGI. The CDR3 spans 15 residues. Trimming took 6 bases from V and 6 from J; bases not matched to a gene: 12. CDR3 region: CASRPMGGFSDTQYF. The CDR3 nucleotides are TGTGCCAGCAGGCCTATGGGAGGGTTTTCGGATACGCAGTATTTT.

The rearrangement links TRBV11-2 to TRBJ1-1, with D tentatively TRBD1 (5 bases). The CDR3 extends over 15 amino acids. The germline V gene has CDR1 SGHAT and CDR2 FQNNGV. The V end lost 0 bases, the J end lost 0 bases, and 8 bases lay between the germline ends. CDR3 protein: CASSLDGGMNTEAFF. DNA of the CDR3: TGTGCCAGCAGCTTAGACGGGGGGATGAACACTGAAGCTTTCTTT.

This clone has more than one count but fewer than ten. This chain joins TRBV4-2 and TRBJ1-5, with no clear D. V dropped 8 bases and J dropped 2 bases, with 16 bases sitting between them. The CDR3 runs 15 residues. The V gene's germline CDR1 is LGHNA and CDR2 YNFKEQ. The CDR3 loop reads CASAAYPGGNQPQHF. The CDR3 DNA follows: TGTGCCAGCGCCGCTTACCCGGGAGGCAATCAGCCCCAGCATTTT.

The chain recombines TRBV27 with TRBJ1-4; D unclear. The CDR3 spans 15 residues. V lost 5 bases, J lost 4 bases, and 14 bases lay in between. Germline loops: CDR1 MNHEY, CDR2 SMNVEV (reference sequence). CDR3 region: CASSPSAGLNEKLFF. CDR3 coding DNA: TGTGCCAGCAGTCCCTCGGCGGGTCTTAATGAAAAACTGTTTTTT.

V and J are TRBV12-3 or TRBV12-4 and TRBJ1-6; possible D gene TRBD1, 5 bases. The CDR3 consists of 12 residues. V shed 3 bases and J shed 11 bases, with 8 bases lying between them. This chain's CDR3 is CASSLSGPPLHF. CDR3 nucleotide sequence: TGTGCCAGCAGTTTGTCAGGGCCACCCCTCCACTTT.

The CDR3 nucleotides read TGTGCCAGCAGTCGAGGAAACTACGAGCAGTACTTC. Protein product: CASSRGNYEQYF. V is TRBV28 and J is TRBJ2-7, with D hard to call. CDR1 and CDR2 from the germline V gene are MDHEN and SYDVKM. The CDR3 length is 12 residues. The V end was cut by 5 bases, the J end by 3 bases, with 8 bases between.

The V gene is TRBV28, the J gene TRBJ1-2; 12 bases map to TRBD1. With V trimmed by 6 bases and J by 3 bases, 8 bases remained unmatched. CDR3 size: 16 residues. The germline V gene has CDR1 MDHEN and CDR2 SYDVKM. Written as DNA, the CDR3 is TGTGCCAGCAGCCCCGGGACAGGGGGCGCGTACTATGGCTACACCTTC. Translated: CASSPGTGGAYYGYTF.

This CDR3 reads CAWSRTGEQPQHF. As DNA, the CDR3 is TGTGCCTGGAGTAGGACAGGGGAACAGCCCCAGCATTTT. The gene calls are TRBV30 and TRBJ1-5; 9 positions agree with TRBD1. The junction had 3 bases not matched to a gene; V was cut back by 2 bases and J by 7 bases. Germline assignment: CDR1 GTSNPN and CDR2 SVGIG (reference sequence). The CDR3 is 13 residues long.

The V and J genes are TRBV6-5 and TRBJ2-1, with 9 bases lining up with TRBD2. V trimming: 6 bases; J trimming: 7 bases; junction bases outside the gene matches: 4. CDR3 length: 13 amino acids. Per the germline V gene, CDR1 is MNHEY and CDR2 is SVGAGI. CDR3 sequence reads: CASSGTSQNEQFF. CDR3 in DNA: TGTGCCAGCAGCGGGACTAGCCAAAATGAGCAGTTCTTC.